Below are 16 T cell receptor beta chains sequenced from a single sample in a study of blood T cell repertoires in COVID-19. Profiled with immunoSEQ multiplex PCR; TCRdb holds only in-frame clones, not every one. The sample holds 80,000 to 100,000 clones, 65% to 90% seen once. The sequencing sample was made of peripheral blood. These receptors came from an elderly woman with acute or convalescent COVID-19.

This clone was detected once. The V and J genes are TRBV5-6 and TRBJ2-3; TRBD2 might be the D (6 bases). Germline V gene data show CDR1 as SGHDT and CDR2 as YYEEEE. This CDR3 region has 13 residues. Trimming stripped 4 bases from V and 6 bases from J, with 12 bases between. Here the CDR3 DNA reads TGTGCCAGCAGCAAGCCGGGGGTGGATACGCAGTATTTT. It specifies CASSKPGVDTQYF. Based on the CDR3 plus reference TRBV5-6 and TRBJ2-3, the full variable domain is DAGVTQSPTHLIKTRGQQVTLRCSPKSGHDTVSWYQQALGQGPQFIFQYYEEEERQRGNFPDRFSGHQFPNYSSELNVNALLLGDSALYLCASSKPGVDTQYFGPGTRLTVL.

This clone was found once. The chain joins TRBV3-1 (or the pseudogene TRBV3-2) to TRBJ1-1, with D perhaps matching TRBD1 (6 bases). V dropped 4 bases and J dropped 0 bases, with 12 bases sitting between them. CDR3 size: 15 residues. Per germline, CDR1 LGHDT and CDR2 YNNKEL (reference sequence). The CDR3 nucleotides are TGTGCCAGCAGCCCAGACAGGCCGATGAACACTGAAGCTTTCTTT. Translation: CASSPDRPMNTEAFF.

The chain has TRBV5-1 and TRBJ1-2, with D possibly matching TRBD1 (6 bases). There are 15 residues in the CDR3. Trimming left V 5 bases short and J 0 bases short, with 14 bases between. Germline assignment: CDR1 SGHRS and CDR2 YFSETQ. CDR3 sequence: CASREQGAPNYGYTF. The CDR3 nucleotides are TGCGCCAGCAGGGAACAGGGAGCTCCTAACTATGGCTACACCTTC.

The rearrangement links TRBV27 to TRBJ1-1; D perhaps matches TRBD1 (5 bases). This CDR3 has 14 amino acids. Between the trimmed V and J ends, which lost 3 bases and 1 base, there was a span of 9 bases. CDR1 is MNHEY, CDR2 SMNVEV, per germline (reference sequence). CDR3 loop: CASSFRQTNTEAFF. CDR3 bases: TGTGCCAGCAGTTTTAGACAGACGAACACTGAAGCTTTCTTT.

The chain carries TRBV5-1 and TRBJ2-5; 7 bases are shared with TRBD2. The CDR3 is 14 amino acids. The germline V gene encodes CDR1 SGHRS and CDR2 YFSETQ. The V segment lost 7 bases and the J segment 2 bases; nucleotides outside the gene matches: 8. In nucleotides, the CDR3 is TGCGCCAGCGCGGGAGTGGATTTACAAGAGACCCAGTACTTC. Its translation is CASAGVDLQETQYF. Together with reference TRBV5-1 and TRBJ2-5, the CDR3 gives the full variable domain: KAGVTQTPRYLIKTRGQQVTLSCSPISGHRSVSWYQQTPGQGLQFLFEYFSETQRNKGNFPGRFSGRQFSNSRSEMNVSTLELGDSALYLCASAGVDLQETQYFGPGTRLLVL.

This chain uses TRBV7-2 with TRBJ1-1; TRBD1 matches 7 bases. Germline CDR1 reads SGHTA; CDR2 reads FQGNSA. V lost 2 bases to trimming and J lost 3 bases; unmatched junction nucleotides: 9. This CDR3 region has 16 residues. The DNA of the CDR3 is TGTGCCAGCAGCTTACCACTGACAGGGCGGGACACTGAAGCTTTCTTT. It codes for CASSLPLTGRDTEAFF.

This clone was recorded only once. J is TRBJ1-2 and V is TRBV2; no reliable D call. V was pared by 6 bases and J by 0 bases, with 11 bases between. The CDR3 runs to 14 residues. CDR1 and CDR2 (germline): SNHLY, FYNNEI. CDR3 sequence: CASSPTATNYGYTF. The DNA for the CDR3 is TGTGCCAGCAGCCCCACAGCCACTAACTATGGCTACACCTTC.

This clone was seen a handful of times. This chain connects TRBV10-3 to TRBJ2-2; 8 bases match TRBD1. Trimming removed 11 bases from V and 4 bases from J; junction bases left unmatched: 12. Germline V CDR1 and CDR2: ENHRY, SYGVKD. The CDR3 consists of 15 residues. CDR3 bases: TGTGCCGCACGGGGGCAGGGGGCGGTCACCGGGGAGCTGTTTTTT. This codes for CAARGQGAVTGELFF.

This clone was seen a few times. The genes are TRBV9 and TRBJ2-3; 8 nucleotides match TRBD2. There are 14 residues in the CDR3. Losses at the gene ends were 3 bases for V and 7 bases for J; bases not matched to a gene: 7. In germline, CDR1 is SGDLS, CDR2 YYNGEE. In nucleotides, the CDR3 is TGTGCCAGCAGCGAGGGACTAGGACGGAATACGCAGTATTTT. It encodes CASSEGLGRNTQYF.

The genes are TRBV10-3 and TRBJ1-1; D is perhaps TRBD1 (6 bases). CDR1 and CDR2 (germline): ENHRY, SYGVKD. Trimming took 5 bases from V and 1 from J, leaving 14 bases between them. The CDR3 length is 15 residues. The CDR3 spells CAISTGLVSNTEAFF. The CDR3 region has the DNA TGTGCCATCAGTACAGGGCTAGTTTCGAACACTGAAGCTTTCTTT.

The rearrangement joins TRBV10-3 to TRBJ1-1; tentatively, D is TRBD1 (6 bases). Germline lookup yields CDR1 ENHRY and CDR2 SYGVKD. V dropped 3 bases and J dropped 1 base, with 9 bases sitting between them. CDR3 size: 14 residues. The CDR3: CAISEPGQNTEAFF. The CDR3 DNA reads TGTGCCATCAGTGAACCGGGACAGAACACTGAAGCTTTCTTT.

V gene TRBV29-1 combines with J gene TRBJ2-3; no clear D. This CDR3 contains 12 residues. Trimming removed 5 bases at V and 0 bases at J, with 6 bases between. Germline V gives CDR1 SQVTM, CDR2 ANQGSEA. The CDR3 nucleotides read TGCAGCGTTCGTCTTAGCACAGATACGCAGTATTTT. Protein product: CSVRLSTDTQYF.

A few counts support this clone. This chain uses TRBV11-1 with TRBJ1-1, with 8 bases lining up with TRBD1. Trimming took 3 bases from V and 5 from J; bases not matched to a gene: 2. The CDR3 is made up of 13 amino acids. Germline values: CDR1 SGHAT, CDR2 FQDESV (reference sequence). The CDR3 is CASSFRQGTEAFF. The CDR3 DNA follows: TGTGCCAGCAGCTTCCGACAGGGGACTGAAGCTTTCTTT.

The chain combines TRBV19 with TRBJ2-7; D perhaps matches TRBD1 (6 bases). Germline V gives CDR1 LNHDA, CDR2 SQIVND (reference sequence). V was trimmed by 6 bases and J by 0 bases, leaving 12 bases between them. The CDR3 covers 14 residues. The CDR3 reads CASRPTGTSYEQYF. For the CDR3, the DNA is TGTGCCAGTAGGCCGACAGGAACCTCCTACGAGCAGTACTTC.

In this sample, this clone turned up once. The V gene is TRBV11-2, the J gene TRBJ1-1; perhaps TRBD1 as D (6 bases). The CDR3 extends over 16 amino acids. Per the germline V gene, CDR1 is SGHAT and CDR2 is FQNNGV. V lost 5 bases and J 3 bases, leaving 19 bases between the germline ends. The CDR3, as DNA: TGTGCCAGCAGCCCCCACCATCTGGGGGCCGACACTGAAGCTTTCTTT. This sequence encodes CASSPHHLGADTEAFF.

The rearrangement uses TRBV4-2 and TRBJ2-7, with D possibly matching TRBD2 (5 bases). V shed 4 bases and J shed 5 bases, with 21 bases lying between them. Looked up from germline, CDR1 is LGHNA and CDR2 is YNFKEQ. The CDR3 consists of 16 residues. CDR3 amino acids: CASSPIGRNGKNEQYF. In nucleotides, the CDR3 is TGTGCCAGCAGCCCTATTGGACGAAACGGGAAAAACGAGCAGTACTTC.